The rows below give T cell receptor beta chains drawn from one sample of a study of cytomegalovirus exposure and HLA in healthy donors. Sequencing was performed with immunoSEQ multiplex PCR; in TCRdb, only in-frame clones are kept and a portion is missing. Here the sample spans 60,000 to 65,000 clones, over 60% being singletons. Sequenced input: PBMCs. These receptors were taken from a man aged 45-65 years in good health and CMV-seropositive. CDR3s include the opening cysteine and the closing phenylalanine or tryptophan. Each record gives: clone size, J gene, V gene, D gene, CDR3 DNA, CDR3 protein. A D gene is named only where the DNA matches it firmly. Size values are once, few and many counts, or a class for expanded clones, and some rows have none.

-	TRBJ1-3	TRBV28	TRBD1	TGTGCCAGCAGTTGGATCCCTTGGTCGGGACAGAGAGACACCATATATTTT	CASSWIPWSGQRDTIYF
-	TRBJ2-2	TRBV27	TRBD2	TGTGCCAGCAGTTTAATCAGGACTAGAAACACCGGGGAGCTGTTTTTT	CASSLIRTRNTGELFF
few	TRBJ2-2	TRBV9	-	TGTGCCAGCAGCGTAGTCGGGACCGGGGAGCTGTTTTTT	CASSVVGTGELFF
-	TRBJ2-5	TRBV6-5	-	TGTGCCAGCAGTCGACGGGGAATTCGGGAGACCCAGTACTTC	CASSRRGIRETQYF
-	TRBJ2-5	TRBV15	-	TGTGCCACCAGCAGAGAGCTCCAGGGGGGCCCTTCCCAAGAGACCCAGTACTTC	CATSRELQGGPSQETQYF
-	TRBJ2-5	TRBV5-1	TRBD1	TGCGCCAGCAGCCCAGGGACAGGGGTGCGTGAGACCCAGTACTTC	CASSPGTGVRETQYF
few	TRBJ2-1	TRBV4-2	TRBD2	TGTGCCAGCAGCCCCCGACTAGCGGGGCTAGGGGATGAGCAGTTCTTC	CASSPRLAGLGDEQFF
-	TRBJ1-6	TRBV10-2	-	TGCGCCAGCAGGGAACTTACAGGGTACAATTCACCCCTCCACTTT	CASRELTGYNSPLHF
-	TRBJ1-1	TRBV28	-	TGTGCCAGCAGTTGGGGGCGCCAGTCTGAAGCTTTCTTT	CASSWGRQSEAFF
-	TRBJ2-7	TRBV5-1	TRBD1	TGCGCCAGCAGCTTGAACCCGGGACAGAACTACGAGCAGTACTTC	CASSLNPGQNYEQYF
few	TRBJ2-2	TRBV29-1	-	TGCAGCGTTTGGTCAGGGCAGGACACCGGGGAGCTGTTTTTT	CSVWSGQDTGELFF
-	TRBJ2-1	TRBV19	-	TGTGCCAGTAGTATGCTAGACTCTCCGCAGTTCTTC	CASSMLDSPQFF
-	TRBJ2-7	TRBV4-2	TRBD2	TGTGCCAGCAGCCAAGAGCTGGGACTAGCTTACGAGCAGTACTTC	CASSQELGLAYEQYF
-	TRBJ2-5	TRBV30	TRBD1	TGTGCCTGGAGTGTAGAGACAGGGAGAGAGACCCAGTACTTC	CAWSVETGRETQYF
-	TRBJ1-4	TRBV7-3	-	TGTGCCAGCAGCTTAGTAGGGGTTGCTGAAAAACTGTTTTTT	CASSLVGVAEKLFF
-	TRBJ1-2	TRBV5-6	TRBD1	TGTGCCAGCAACCCATTGACCGGGACAGGGTATGGCTACACCTTC	CASNPLTGTGYGYTF
-	TRBJ2-3	TRBV5-1	-	TGCGCCAGCAGCTTGGATAGGGGTCGCACAGATACGCAGTATTTT	CASSLDRGRTDTQYF
-	TRBJ1-3	TRBV10-1	-	TGCGCCAGCACCGAGGATACCTCTGGAAACACCATATATTTT	CASTEDTSGNTIYF
once	TRBJ2-5	TRBV6-1	-	TGTGCCAGCAGTGAACGGTCCTGGGCTGCTAGCGTCTCCCAAGAGACCCAGTACTTC	CASSERSWAASVSQETQYF
-	TRBJ2-7	TRBV28	TRBD2	TGTGCCAGCAAGGGCGGGGGGCGTCGCGAGCAGTACTTC	CASKGGGRREQYF
-	TRBJ1-1	TRBV7-3	-	TGTGCCAGCAGCACTGGACAGACGAACACTGAAGCTTTCTTT	CASSTGQTNTEAFF
-	TRBJ2-5	TRBV5-6	TRBD1	TGTGCCAGCAGCTCGACAGGGGGCCGAGAGACCCAGTACTTC	CASSSTGGRETQYF
-	TRBJ1-5	TRBV27	-	TGTGCCAGCAGTGACAGATACAGGGCTTCCAATCAGCCCCAGCATTTT	CASSDRYRASNQPQHF
-	TRBJ1-2	TRBV2	TRBD1	TGTGCCAGCAGGCCGGGACAGGGAAACTATGGCTACACCTTC	CASRPGQGNYGYTF
few	TRBJ2-7	TRBV15	-	TGTGCCACCAGGGCAGGGTTAGTAAGTGACGAGCAGTACTTC	CATRAGLVSDEQYF
few	TRBJ1-2	TRBV9	TRBD1	TGTGCCAGCAGCGTAAAGGGACAGGGGAAAGGTGAAGGCTACACCTTC	CASSVKGQGKGEGYTF
-	TRBJ1-5	TRBV30	TRBD1	TGTGCCTGGAGTGTCTCGACAGGGTCTTATCAGCCCCAGCATTTT	CAWSVSTGSYQPQHF
-	TRBJ1-5	TRBV19	-	TGTGCCAGTAGATATGGGGCCGGTCAGCCCCAGCATTTT	CASRYGAGQPQHF
-	TRBJ1-1	TRBV10-1	-	TGCGCCAGCAGTTCTTACAGGGACCTGAACAAGAACACTGAAGCTTTCTTT	CASSSYRDLNKNTEAFF
few	TRBJ2-2	TRBV29-1	TRBD1	TGCAGCATCCAAGGGACAGGGAACACCGGGGAGCTGTTTTTT	CSIQGTGNTGELFF
few	TRBJ2-4	TRBV30	-	TGTGCCTGGAGTGTAAGGCGGCTTGACATTCAGTACTTC	CAWSVRRLDIQYF
few	TRBJ2-1	TRBV30	-	TGTGCCTGGATGGGGTTGCGGGACAATGAGCAGTTCTTC	CAWMGLRDNEQFF
-	TRBJ2-3	TRBV2	-	TGTGCCAGCGCCACCCAGGAGGGCACAGATACGCAGTATTTT	CASATQEGTDTQYF
-	TRBJ1-1	TRBV5-6	-	TGTGCCAGCAGCCGGGACACAGAGACTGAAGCTTTCTTT	CASSRDTETEAFF
-	TRBJ1-1	TRBV7-8	TRBD1	TGTGCCAGCAGCCCATGGCCGGGACAGGGGGCTTCGGCTGAAGCTTTCTTT	CASSPWPGQGASAEAFF
-	TRBJ2-7	TRBV5-1	-	TGCGCCAGCAGCCCCCTCGGAGCCTACGAGCAGTACTTC	CASSPLGAYEQYF
-	TRBJ2-7	TRBV12-1	-	TGTGCCAGCAGCTTTCTGCGCGGGAGGGGCTACGAGCAGTACTTC	CASSFLRGRGYEQYF
-	TRBJ1-2	TRBV6-5	TRBD1	TGTGCCAGCAGTTACTCGGGTTCCAGGGGGCGAGATGGCTACACCTTC	CASSYSGSRGRDGYTF
-	TRBJ2-3	TRBV14	TRBD2	TGTGCCAGCAGCCAAGCGGTCAGCGGGGGCATCAAAGGCACAGATACGCAGTATTTT	CASSQAVSGGIKGTDTQYF
few	TRBJ1-1	TRBV18	TRBD1	TGTGCCAGCTCACCGGACAGGGCAAGTTGGACTGAAGCTTTCTTT	CASSPDRASWTEAFF
-	TRBJ1-5	TRBV28	TRBD1	TGTGCCAGCAGATCACAGGGGAGCGCCAATCAGCCCCAGCATTTT	CASRSQGSANQPQHF
-	TRBJ1-2	TRBV28	-	TGTGCCAGCAGTTTTAACATCAACTATGGCTACACCTTC	CASSFNINYGYTF
once	TRBJ2-1	TRBV19	TRBD2	TGTGCCAGTAGTATAGAACCCCCTTCACTAGCGGGAGGCATCAATGAGCAGTTCTTC	CASSIEPPSLAGGINEQFF